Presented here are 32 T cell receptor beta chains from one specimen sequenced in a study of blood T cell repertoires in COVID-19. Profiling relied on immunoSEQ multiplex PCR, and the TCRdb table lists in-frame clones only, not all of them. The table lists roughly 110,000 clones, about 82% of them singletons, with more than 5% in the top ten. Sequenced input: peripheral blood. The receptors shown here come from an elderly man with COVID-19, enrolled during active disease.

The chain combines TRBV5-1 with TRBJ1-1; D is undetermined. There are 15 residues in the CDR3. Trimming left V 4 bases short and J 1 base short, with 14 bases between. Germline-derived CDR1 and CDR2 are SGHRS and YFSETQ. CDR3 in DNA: TGCGCCAGCAGCCCTCAAGATTGGCCGAACACTGAAGCTTTCTTT. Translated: CASSPQDWPNTEAFF.

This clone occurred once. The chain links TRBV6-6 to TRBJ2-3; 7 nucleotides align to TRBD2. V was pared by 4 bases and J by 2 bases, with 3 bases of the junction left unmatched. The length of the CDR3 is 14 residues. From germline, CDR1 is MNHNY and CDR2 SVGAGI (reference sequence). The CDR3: CASSWGLPTDTQYF. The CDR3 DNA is TGTGCCAGCAGTTGGGGACTACCCACAGATACGCAGTATTTT.

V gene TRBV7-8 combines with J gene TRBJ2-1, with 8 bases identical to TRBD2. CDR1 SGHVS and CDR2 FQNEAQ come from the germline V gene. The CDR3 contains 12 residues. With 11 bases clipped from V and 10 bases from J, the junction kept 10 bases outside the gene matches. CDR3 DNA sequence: TGTGCCTGCGGACTAGCCAACAGGGAGCAGTTCTTC. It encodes CACGLANREQFF.

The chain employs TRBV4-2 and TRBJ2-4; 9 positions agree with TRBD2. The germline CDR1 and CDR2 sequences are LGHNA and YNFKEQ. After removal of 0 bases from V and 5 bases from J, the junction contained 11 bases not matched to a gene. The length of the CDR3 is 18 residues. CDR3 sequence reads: CASSQEGVGTSLENIQYF. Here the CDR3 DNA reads TGTGCCAGCAGCCAAGAAGGGGTGGGGACTAGCTTGGAAAACATTCAGTACTTC.

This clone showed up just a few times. CDR3 in DNA: TGTGCCAGAGGAACTGACAGGGGGGACTCCTACGAGCAGTACTTC. Its translation is CARGTDRGDSYEQYF. The chain combines TRBV5-3 with TRBJ2-7; 9 bases match TRBD1. TRBV5-3 is flagged as an ORF with uncertain function. Trimming took 7 bases from V and 0 from J; bases not matched to a gene: 8. This CDR3 spans 15 amino acids.

The CDR3 loop is CATSSYRNQPQHF. The CDR3 DNA sequence: TGTGCCACCAGCTCTTACAGGAATCAGCCCCAGCATTTT. The V and J genes are TRBV15 and TRBJ1-5; D might be TRBD1 (5 bases). This CDR3 comprises 13 residues. The V and J ends lost 5 bases and 4 bases respectively, with 9 bases between them. Germline CDR1 reads LNHNV; CDR2 reads YYDKDF (reference sequence).

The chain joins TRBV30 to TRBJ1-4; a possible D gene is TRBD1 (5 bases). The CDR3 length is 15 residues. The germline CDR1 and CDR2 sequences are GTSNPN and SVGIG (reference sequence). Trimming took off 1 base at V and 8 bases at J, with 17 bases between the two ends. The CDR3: CAWSAQGLRGEKLFF. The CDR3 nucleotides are TGTGCCTGGAGTGCCCAGGGCCTAAGGGGCGAAAAACTGTTTTTT.

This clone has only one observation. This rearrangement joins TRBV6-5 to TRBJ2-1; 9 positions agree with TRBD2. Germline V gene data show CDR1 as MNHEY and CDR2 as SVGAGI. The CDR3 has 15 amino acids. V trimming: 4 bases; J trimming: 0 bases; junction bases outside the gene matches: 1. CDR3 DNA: TGTGCCAGCAGTTTAGCGGGAGCCTCCTACAATGAGCAGTTCTTC. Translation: CASSLAGASYNEQFF.

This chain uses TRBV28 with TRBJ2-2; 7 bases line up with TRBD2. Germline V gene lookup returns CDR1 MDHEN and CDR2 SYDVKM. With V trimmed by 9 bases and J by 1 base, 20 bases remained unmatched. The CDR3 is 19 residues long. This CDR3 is CASRGKGRISGRNTGELFF. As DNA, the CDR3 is TGTGCCAGTAGGGGTAAAGGGAGGATTAGCGGGCGGAACACCGGGGAGCTGTTTTTT.

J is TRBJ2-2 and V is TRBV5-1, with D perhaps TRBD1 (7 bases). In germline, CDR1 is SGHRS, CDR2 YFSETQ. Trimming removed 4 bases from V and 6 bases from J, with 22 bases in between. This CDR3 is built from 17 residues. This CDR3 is CASSLRGVGGFPGELFF. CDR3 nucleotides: TGCGCCAGCAGCCTACGCGGGGTAGGGGGCTTCCCCGGGGAGCTGTTTTTT.

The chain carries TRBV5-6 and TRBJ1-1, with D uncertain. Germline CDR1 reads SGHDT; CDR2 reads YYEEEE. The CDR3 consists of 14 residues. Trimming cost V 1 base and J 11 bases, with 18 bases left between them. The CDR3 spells CASSLMPHTAWAFF. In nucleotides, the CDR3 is TGTGCCAGCAGCTTGATGCCCCACACCGCCTGGGCTTTCTTT. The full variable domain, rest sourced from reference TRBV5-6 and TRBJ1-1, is DAGVTQSPTHLIKTRGQQVTLRCSPKSGHDTVSWYQQALGQGPQFIFQYYEEEERQRGNFPDRFSGHQFPNYSSELNVNALLLGDSALYLCASSLMPHTAWAFFGQGTRLTVV.

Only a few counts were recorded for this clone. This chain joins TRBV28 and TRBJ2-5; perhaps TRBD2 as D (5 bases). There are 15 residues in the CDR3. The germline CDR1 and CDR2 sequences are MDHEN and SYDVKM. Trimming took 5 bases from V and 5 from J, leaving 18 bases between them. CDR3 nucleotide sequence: TGTGCCAGCAGTACCCCGACCCACCGAGGGGAGACCCAGTACTTC. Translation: CASSTPTHRGETQYF. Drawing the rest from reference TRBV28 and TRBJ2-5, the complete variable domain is DVKVTQSSRYLVKRTGEKVFLECVQDMDHENMFWYRQDPGLGLRLIYFSYDVKMKEKGDIPEGYSVSREKKERFSLILESASTNQTSMYLCASSTPTHRGETQYFGPGTRLLVL.

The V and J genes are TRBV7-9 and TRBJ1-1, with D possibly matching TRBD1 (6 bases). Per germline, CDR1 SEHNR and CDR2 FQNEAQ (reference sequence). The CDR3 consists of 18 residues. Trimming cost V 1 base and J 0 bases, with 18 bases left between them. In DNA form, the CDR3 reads TGTGCCAGCAGCTTAGGGGTTAAGCGGGGGCCAATGAACACTGAAGCTTTCTTT. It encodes CASSLGVKRGPMNTEAFF.

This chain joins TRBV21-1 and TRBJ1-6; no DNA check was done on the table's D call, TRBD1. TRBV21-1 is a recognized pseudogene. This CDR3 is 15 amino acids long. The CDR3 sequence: CASRTDYQVDSPLHF. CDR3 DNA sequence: TGTGCCAGCAGGACAGATTACCAGGTAGATTCACCCCTCCACTTT.

CDR3 sequence reads: CASSLGTGLYSNQPQHF. The CDR3, as DNA: TGTGCCAGCAGCTTAGGGACAGGCCTTTATAGCAATCAGCCCCAGCATTTT. The chain employs TRBV5-6 and TRBJ1-5, with 8 bases fitting TRBD1. The V and J ends lost 2 bases and 0 bases, in that order; junction bases with no gene match: 7. There are 17 residues in the CDR3. Germline V lookup: CDR1 SGHDT, CDR2 YYEEEE.

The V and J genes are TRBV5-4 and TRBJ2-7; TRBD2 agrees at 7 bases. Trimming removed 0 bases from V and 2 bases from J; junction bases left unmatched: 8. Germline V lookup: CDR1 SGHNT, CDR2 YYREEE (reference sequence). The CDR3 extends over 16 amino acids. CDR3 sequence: CASSLGGLDLTYEQYF. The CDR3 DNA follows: TGTGCCAGCAGCTTGGGCGGACTAGACTTAACCTACGAGCAGTACTTC.

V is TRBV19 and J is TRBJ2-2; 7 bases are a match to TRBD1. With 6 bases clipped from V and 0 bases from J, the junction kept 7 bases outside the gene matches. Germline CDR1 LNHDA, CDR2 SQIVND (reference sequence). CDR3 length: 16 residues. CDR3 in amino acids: CASSAWTGANTGELFF. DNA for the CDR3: TGTGCCAGTAGCGCATGGACAGGAGCGAACACCGGGGAGCTGTTTTTT.

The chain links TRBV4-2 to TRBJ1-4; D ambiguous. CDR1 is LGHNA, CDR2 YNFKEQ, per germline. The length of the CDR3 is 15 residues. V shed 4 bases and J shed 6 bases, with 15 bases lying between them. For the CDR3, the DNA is TGTGCCAGCAGCCCGCGGGTCGGAACCGATGAAAAACTGTTTTTT. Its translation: CASSPRVGTDEKLFF.

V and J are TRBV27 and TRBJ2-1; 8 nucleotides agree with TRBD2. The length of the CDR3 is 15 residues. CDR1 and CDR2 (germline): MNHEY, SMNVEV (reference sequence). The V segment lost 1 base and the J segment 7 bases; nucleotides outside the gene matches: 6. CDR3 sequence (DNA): TGTGCCAGCAGTTTATGGAGCGGGAGTTTAAATGAGCAGTTCTTC. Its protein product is CASSLWSGSLNEQFF.

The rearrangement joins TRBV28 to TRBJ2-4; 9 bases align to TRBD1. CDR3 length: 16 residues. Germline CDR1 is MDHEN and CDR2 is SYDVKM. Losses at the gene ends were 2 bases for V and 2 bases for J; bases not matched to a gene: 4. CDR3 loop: CASSLRQGVTKNIQYF. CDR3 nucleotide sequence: TGTGCCAGCAGTTTACGACAGGGGGTAACCAAAAACATTCAGTACTTC.

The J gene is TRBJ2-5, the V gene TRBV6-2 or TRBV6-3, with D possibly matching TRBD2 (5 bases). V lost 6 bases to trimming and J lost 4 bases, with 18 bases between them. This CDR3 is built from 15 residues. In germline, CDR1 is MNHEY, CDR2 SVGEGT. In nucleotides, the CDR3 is TGTGCCAGCAGCCCTCAGAGGGCTTCTCCAGAGACCCAGTACTTC. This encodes CASSPQRASPETQYF.

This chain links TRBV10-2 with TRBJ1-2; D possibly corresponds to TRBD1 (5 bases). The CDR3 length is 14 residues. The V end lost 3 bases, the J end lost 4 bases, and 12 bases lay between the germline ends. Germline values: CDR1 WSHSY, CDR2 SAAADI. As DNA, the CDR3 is TGCGCCAGCAGTGATGGGGCTGGGCCCTATGGCTACACCTTC. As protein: CASSDGAGPYGYTF.

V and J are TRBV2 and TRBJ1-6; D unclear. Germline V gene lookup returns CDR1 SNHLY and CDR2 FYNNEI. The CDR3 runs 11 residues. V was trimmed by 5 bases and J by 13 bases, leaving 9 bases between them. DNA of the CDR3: TGTGCCAGCAGTATCGGCGGGCCCCTCCACTTT. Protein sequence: CASSIGGPLHF.

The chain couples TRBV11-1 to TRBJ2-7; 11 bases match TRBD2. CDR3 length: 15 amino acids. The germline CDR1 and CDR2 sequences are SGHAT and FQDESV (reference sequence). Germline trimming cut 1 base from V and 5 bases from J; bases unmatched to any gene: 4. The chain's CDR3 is CASSLVTSGSHEQYF. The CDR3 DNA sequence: TGTGCCAGCAGCTTAGTCACTAGCGGGAGCCACGAGCAGTACTTC.

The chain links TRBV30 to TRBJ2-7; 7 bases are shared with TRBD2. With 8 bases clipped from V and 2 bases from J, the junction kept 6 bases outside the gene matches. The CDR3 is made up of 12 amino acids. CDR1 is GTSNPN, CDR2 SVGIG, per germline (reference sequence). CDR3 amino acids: CARGGSAYEQYF. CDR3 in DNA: TGTGCCCGGGGCGGGAGCGCCTACGAGCAGTACTTC.

The CDR3 protein is CASSIGATLGGGELFF. The CDR3 DNA follows: TGTGCCAGTAGTATAGGGGCTACGCTCGGAGGCGGGGAGCTGTTTTTT. The chain links TRBV19 to TRBJ2-2; TRBD2 is a possible D gene (5 bases). CDR1 is LNHDA, CDR2 SQIVND, per germline (reference sequence). V lost 1 base and J 7 bases, leaving 16 bases between the germline ends. This CDR3 spans 16 amino acids.

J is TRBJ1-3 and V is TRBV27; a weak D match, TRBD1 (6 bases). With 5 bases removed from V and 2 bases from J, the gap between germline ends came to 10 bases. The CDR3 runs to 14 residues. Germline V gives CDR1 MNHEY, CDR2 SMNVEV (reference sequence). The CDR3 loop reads CASSPGTTGNTIYF. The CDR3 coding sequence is TGTGCCAGCAGTCCAGGGACAACTGGAAACACCATATATTTT.

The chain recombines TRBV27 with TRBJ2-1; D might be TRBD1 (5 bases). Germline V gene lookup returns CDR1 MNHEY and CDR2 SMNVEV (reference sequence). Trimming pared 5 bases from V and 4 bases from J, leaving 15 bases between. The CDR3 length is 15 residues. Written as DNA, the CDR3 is TGTGCCAGCAGTCCCAAAGGGGTGTTATACAATGAGCAGTTCTTC. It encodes CASSPKGVLYNEQFF.

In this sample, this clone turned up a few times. For the CDR3, the DNA is TGTGCCAGCAGCGCAACAGGGGGCAGCATTTTTAGCACTGAAGCTTTCTTT. Its protein is CASSATGGSIFSTEAFF. The rearrangement joins TRBV5-4 to TRBJ1-1, with TRBD1 identical over 9 bases. This CDR3 region has 17 residues. Germline trimming cut 4 bases from V and 4 bases from J; bases unmatched to any gene: 14. Germline-derived CDR1 and CDR2 are SGHNT and YYREEE (reference sequence).

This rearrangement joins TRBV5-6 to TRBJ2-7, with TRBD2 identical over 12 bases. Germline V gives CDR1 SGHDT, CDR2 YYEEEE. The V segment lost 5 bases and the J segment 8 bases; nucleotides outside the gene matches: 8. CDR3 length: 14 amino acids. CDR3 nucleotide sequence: TGTGCCAGCAGAGGCATGACTAGCGGGAGCCAGCAGTACTTC. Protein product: CASRGMTSGSQQYF.

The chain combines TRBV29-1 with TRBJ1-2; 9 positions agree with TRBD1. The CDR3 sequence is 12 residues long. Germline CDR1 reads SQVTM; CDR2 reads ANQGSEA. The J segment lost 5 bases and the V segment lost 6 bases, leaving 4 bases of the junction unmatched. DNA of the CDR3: TGCAGCGTAGGGACAGGGCGGTATGGCTACACCTTC. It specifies CSVGTGRYGYTF.

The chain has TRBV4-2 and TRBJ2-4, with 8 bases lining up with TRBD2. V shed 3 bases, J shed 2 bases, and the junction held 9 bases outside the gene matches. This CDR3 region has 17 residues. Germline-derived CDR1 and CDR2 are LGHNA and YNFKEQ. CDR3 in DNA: TGTGCCAGCAGCCAGGTTACGTCGGGAGGGACCAAAAACATTCAGTACTTC. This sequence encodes CASSQVTSGGTKNIQYF.